This T cell receptor beta chain is drawn from a study of post-analysis software for immune sequencing data. Per the germline V gene, CDR1 is MNHNS and CDR2 is SASEGT. Trimming cost V 6 bases and J 10 bases, with 22 bases left between them. The CDR3 has 15 residues. Included in the TCR beta cDNA libraries were unique molecular identifiers. One entry per CDR3 protein results from TCRdb running MiXCR on the PCR reads. The sample has roughly 700,000 distinct CDR3 sequences; 25% to 30% are singletons. Whole-study findings and limits: In patients, TRBV5-6, TRBV5-1 and TRBV20-1 belonged to roughly five TRBV segments found more frequently than in controls.

Details on this clonotype: Its target is not known.

The rearrangement uses TRBV6-1 and TRBJ2-4; possibly TRBD1 for D (5 bases). The specimen was blood. The TCR originated in a girl aged 10-17 years with multiple sclerosis. The CDR3 is CASRKGATPERIQYF. Written as DNA, the CDR3 is TGTGCCAGCAGAAAAGGGGCGACACCCGAGAGGATTCAGTACTTC.